This TCR beta chain comes out of a study of blood T cell repertoires in COVID-19. Libraries were prepared by immunoSEQ multiplex PCR; TCRdb keeps only in-frame clonotypes and omits some of them. The data contain 300,000 to 350,000 clones, around 89% of them seen just once; the ten biggest clones take up 3.5% to 4.5%. This TCR was recovered from a woman between 18 and 30 years old with acute COVID-19. The sequenced material came from PBMCs or T cells enriched from blood (not recorded which).

CDR3 coding DNA: TGCGCCAGCAGCCAAGATCCCCGCTCTGGAAACACCATATATTTT. Its translation: CASSQDPRSGNTIYF. The chain uses TRBV4-1 and TRBJ1-3; D call uncertain. This CDR3 contains 15 residues. Germline lookup yields CDR1 MGHRA and CDR2 YSYEKL. V was clipped by 0 bases and J by 0 bases, with 6 bases between them.